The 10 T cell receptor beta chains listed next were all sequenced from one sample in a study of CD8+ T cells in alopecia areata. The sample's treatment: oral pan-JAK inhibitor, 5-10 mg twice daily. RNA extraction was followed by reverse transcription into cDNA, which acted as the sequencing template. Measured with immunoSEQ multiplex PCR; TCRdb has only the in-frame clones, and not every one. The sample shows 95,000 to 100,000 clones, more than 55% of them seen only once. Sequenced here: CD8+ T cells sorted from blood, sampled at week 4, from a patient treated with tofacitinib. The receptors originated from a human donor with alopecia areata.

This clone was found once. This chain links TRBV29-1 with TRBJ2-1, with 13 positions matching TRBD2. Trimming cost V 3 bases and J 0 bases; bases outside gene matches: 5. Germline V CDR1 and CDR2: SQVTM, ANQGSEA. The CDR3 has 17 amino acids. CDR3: CSVDPTSGGPSYNEQFF. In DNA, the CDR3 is TGCAGCGTTGACCCGACTAGCGGGGGGCCCTCCTACAATGAGCAGTTCTTC.

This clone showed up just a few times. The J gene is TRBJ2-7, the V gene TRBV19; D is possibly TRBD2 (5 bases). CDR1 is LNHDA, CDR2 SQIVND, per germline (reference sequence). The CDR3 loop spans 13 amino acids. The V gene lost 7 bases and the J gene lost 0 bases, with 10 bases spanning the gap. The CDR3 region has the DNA TGTGCCAGTACGGAGGAAAACTCCTACGAGCAGTACTTC. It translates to CASTEENSYEQYF.

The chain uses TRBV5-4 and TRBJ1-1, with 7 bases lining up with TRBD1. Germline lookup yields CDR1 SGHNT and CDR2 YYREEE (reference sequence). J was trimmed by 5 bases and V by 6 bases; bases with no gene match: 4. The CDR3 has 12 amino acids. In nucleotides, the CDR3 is TGTGCCAGCATGCTACAGGGGACTGAAGCTTTCTTT. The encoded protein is CASMLQGTEAFF.

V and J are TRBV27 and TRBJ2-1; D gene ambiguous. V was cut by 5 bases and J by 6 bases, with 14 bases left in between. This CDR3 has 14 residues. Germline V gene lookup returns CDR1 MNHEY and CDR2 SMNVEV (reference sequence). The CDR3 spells CASSAVSVGNEQFF. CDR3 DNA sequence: TGTGCCAGCAGTGCCGTTAGTGTTGGCAATGAGCAGTTCTTC.

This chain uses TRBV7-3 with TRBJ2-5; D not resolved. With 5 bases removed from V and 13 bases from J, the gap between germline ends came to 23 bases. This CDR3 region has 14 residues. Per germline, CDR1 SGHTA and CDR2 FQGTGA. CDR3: CASSPRIAPLVRYF. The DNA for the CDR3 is TGTGCCAGCAGCCCCCGCATCGCCCCTTTGGTCCGGTACTTC.

The CDR3, as DNA: TGTGCCAGCCTTAAAAGCGGGGCCCCCTACAATGAGCAGTTCTTC. Its protein is CASLKSGAPYNEQFF. V usage is TRBV11-2 and J usage is TRBJ2-1; 7 bases map to TRBD2. J lost 2 bases, V lost 8 bases, and 9 bases had no gene match. Germline V lookup: CDR1 SGHAT, CDR2 FQNNGV. CDR3 size: 15 residues.

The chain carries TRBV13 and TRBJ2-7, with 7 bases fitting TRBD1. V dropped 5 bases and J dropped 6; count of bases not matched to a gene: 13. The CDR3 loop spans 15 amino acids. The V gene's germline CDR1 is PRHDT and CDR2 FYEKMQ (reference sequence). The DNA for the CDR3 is TGTGCCAGCAGCCCCCGGGACAGTCCTTACGGCGAGCAGTACTTC. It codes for CASSPRDSPYGEQYF.

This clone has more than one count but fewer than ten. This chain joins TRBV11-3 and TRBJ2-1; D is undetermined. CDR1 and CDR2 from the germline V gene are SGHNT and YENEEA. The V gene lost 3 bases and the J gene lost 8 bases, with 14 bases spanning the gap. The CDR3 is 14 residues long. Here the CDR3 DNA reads TGTGCCAGCAGCTTGTGGTCCCCCCCGCATGAGCAGTTCTTC. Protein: CASSLWSPPHEQFF. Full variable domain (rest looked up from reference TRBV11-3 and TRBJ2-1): EAGVVQSPRYKIIEKKQPVAFWCNPISGHNTLYWYLQNLGQGPELLIRYENEEAVDDSQLPKDRFSAERLKGVDSTLKIQPAELGDSAVYLCASSLWSPPHEQFFGPGTRLTVL.

CDR3 sequence reads: CASSQDSSSYEQYF. The CDR3 bases are TGCGCCAGCAGCCAGGACTCGAGCTCCTACGAGCAGTACTTC. The chain couples TRBV4-3 to TRBJ2-7; a weak D match, TRBD2 (5 bases). Germline V gene lookup returns CDR1 LGHNA and CDR2 YSLEER. Deletions cut 3 bases from V and 0 bases from J, with 9 bases between. The CDR3 totals 14 residues.

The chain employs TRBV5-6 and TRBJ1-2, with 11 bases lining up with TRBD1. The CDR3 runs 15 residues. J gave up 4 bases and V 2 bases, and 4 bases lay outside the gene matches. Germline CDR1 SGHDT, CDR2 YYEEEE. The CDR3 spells CASSLRDRGAYGYTF. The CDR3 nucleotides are TGTGCCAGCAGCTTAAGGGACAGGGGGGCCTATGGCTACACCTTC. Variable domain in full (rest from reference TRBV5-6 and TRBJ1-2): DAGVTQSPTHLIKTRGQQVTLRCSPKSGHDTVSWYQQALGQGPQFIFQYYEEEERQRGNFPDRFSGHQFPNYSSELNVNALLLGDSALYLCASSLRDRGAYGYTFGSGTRLTVV.